These 24 T cell receptor beta chains came from one sample sequenced in a study of OX40 agonist ivuxolimab in advanced cancers. TCRdb's table, derived via immunoSEQ multiplex PCR, lists solely in-frame clones and lacks some. This sample carries 55,000 to 80,000 clones, more than 80% of them seen once, and the ten largest clones take roughly 3%. The sequenced sample was CD4+ or CD8+ T cells sorted from blood, obtained in a trial of the OX40 agonist ivuxolimab. The receptors derive from an adult with an advanced solid tumor such as melanoma, head and neck, liver or kidney cancer.

The sample holds one count of this clone. The chain has TRBV18 and TRBJ2-2, with D tentatively TRBD2 (6 bases). The CDR3 has 13 residues. V was cut by 5 bases and J by 5 bases, with 9 bases left in between. Germline values: CDR1 KGHSH, CDR2 LQKENI. CDR3 coding DNA: TGTGCCAGCTCAGCGGGGATAACCGGGGAGCTGTTTTTT. This codes for CASSAGITGELFF.

As for this clone: Sequence at one end of the junction differs from germline and may be a read error. The genes are TRBV4-3 and TRBJ1-1; D not certain. Germline V lookup: CDR1 LGHNA, CDR2 YSLEER. This CDR3 spans 15 amino acids. The CDR3 loop is CASRQVGRPNTEAFF. The CDR3, as DNA: TGCGCCAGCAGACAAGTAGGACGGCCCAACACTGAAGCTTTCTTT.

The chain employs TRBV11-2 and TRBJ2-4; tentative D call: TRBD2 (6 bases). The CDR3 totals 15 residues. Germline CDR1 and CDR2: SGHAT and FQNNGV. V shed 0 bases and J shed 6 bases, with 12 bases lying between them. Here the CDR3 reads CASSLEGGSGNIQYF. The CDR3, as DNA: TGTGCCAGCAGCTTAGAGGGGGGATCGGGAAACATTCAGTACTTC.

This chain connects TRBV28 to TRBJ1-1; D gene uncertain. V lost 9 bases and J 4 bases, leaving 9 bases between the germline ends. The CDR3 runs 11 residues. Germline V lookup: CDR1 MDHEN, CDR2 SYDVKM. In DNA form, the CDR3 reads TGTGCCAGTTGTTGGGGCACTGAAGCTTTCTTT. As protein: CASCWGTEAFF.

The rearrangement links TRBV12-2 to TRBJ2-2; the D call TRBD1 from the table was never checked on the DNA. TRBV12-2 is assigned pseudogene status. This CDR3 region has 16 residues. CDR3 bases: TGTGCAAGTCGCTTAACGGGACAGATCAACACCGGGGAGCTGTTTTTT. This codes for CASRLTGQINTGELFF.

J is TRBJ1-4 and V is TRBV19; TRBD1 matches 8 bases. Germline CDR1 reads LNHDA; CDR2 reads SQIVND (reference sequence). The CDR3 has 16 residues. J was trimmed by 3 bases and V by 6 bases; bases with no gene match: 9. The chain's CDR3 is CASRTPGTGANEKLFF. The CDR3 nucleotides read TGTGCCAGTAGGACCCCAGGGACAGGAGCTAATGAAAAACTGTTTTTT.

The chain carries TRBV10-3 and TRBJ1-4, with D possibly being TRBD1 (6 bases). CDR1 and CDR2 (germline): ENHRY, SYGVKD. The CDR3 consists of 15 residues. Trimming removed 0 bases at V and 5 bases at J, with 10 bases between. The CDR3 coding sequence is TGTGCCATCAGTGAGTCGCGGGGGCCGAATGAAAAACTGTTTTTT. Amino acids: CAISESRGPNEKLFF.

This rearrangement joins TRBV6-5 to TRBJ1-1, with 7 nucleotides matching TRBD1. Per germline, CDR1 MNHEY and CDR2 SVGAGI. The CDR3 spans 15 residues. V gave up 4 bases and J gave up 0 bases; unmatched junction bases: 5. The CDR3 nucleotides read TGTGCCAGCAGTTCCGGGACAGAGATGAACACTGAAGCTTTCTTT. It is translated as CASSSGTEMNTEAFF.

V and J are TRBV2 and TRBJ2-7; D unresolved. Trimming took off 5 bases at V and 3 bases at J, with 5 bases between the two ends. The CDR3 is 11 residues long. Germline V CDR1 and CDR2: SNHLY, FYNNEI. CDR3 sequence: CASSLVYEQYF. The CDR3 bases are TGTGCCAGCAGTTTAGTCTACGAGCAGTACTTC.

The J gene is TRBJ2-2, the V gene TRBV28, with D tentatively TRBD2 (5 bases). With 10 bases removed from V and 1 base from J, the gap between germline ends came to 10 bases. Germline V CDR1 and CDR2: MDHEN, SYDVKM. CDR3 length: 13 residues. The CDR3 here is CATGLWNTGELFF. The CDR3 DNA follows: TGTGCCACCGGACTCTGGAACACCGGGGAGCTGTTTTTT. The full variable domain, completed using reference TRBV28 and TRBJ2-2, is DVKVTQSSRYLVKRTGEKVFLECVQDMDHENMFWYRQDPGLGLRLIYFSYDVKMKEKGDIPEGYSVSREKKERFSLILESASTNQTSMYLCATGLWNTGELFFGEGSRLTVL.

This chain connects TRBV7-9 to TRBJ1-2; D remains unclear. Germline V gene sequence: CDR1 SEHNR, CDR2 FQNEAQ (reference sequence). Deletions cut 5 bases from V and 8 bases from J, with 12 bases between. This CDR3 region has 12 residues. The CDR3 coding sequence is TGTGCCAGCAGCCAAGACCCGGCGGGCTACACCTTC. Translation gives CASSQDPAGYTF.

This sequence joins TRBV6-1 and TRBJ2-7; a weak D match, TRBD2 (6 bases). CDR1 and CDR2 from the germline V gene are MNHNS and SASEGT. Trimming stripped 1 base from V and 0 bases from J, with 7 bases between. This CDR3 is 14 amino acids long. CDR3 in DNA: TGTGCCAGCAGTGAAGGCGGGGTCTCCTACGAGCAGTACTTC. This translates into CASSEGGVSYEQYF.

The chain is built from TRBV7-8 and TRBJ2-1; D tentatively fits TRBD1 or TRBD2 (6 bases each). Germline assignment: CDR1 SGHVS and CDR2 FQNEAQ. V was trimmed by 6 bases and J by 7 bases, leaving 19 bases between them. This CDR3 is built from 15 residues. CDR3 bases: TGTGCCAGCAGACCAATAAGGGGGGAGATGAATGAGCAGTTCTTC. This codes for CASRPIRGEMNEQFF.

The chain couples TRBV19 to TRBJ2-3, with D possibly matching TRBD2 (6 bases). V was pared by 6 bases and J by 4 bases, with 14 bases between. The germline CDR1 and CDR2 sequences are LNHDA and SQIVND (reference sequence). This CDR3 has 14 residues. The CDR3 DNA reads TGTGCCAGTAGGGGGGGACTGGGGCCAGATACGCAGTATTTT. It specifies CASRGGLGPDTQYF.

The chain couples TRBV29-1 to TRBJ2-7; TRBD1 aligns across 8 bases. The germline V gene has CDR1 SQVTM and CDR2 ANQGSEA. This CDR3 is 13 amino acids long. Unmatched junction bases numbered 8, after V lost 4 bases and J lost 6 bases. CDR3 in DNA: TGCAGCGTTGTCACAGGGGGAGGTGGCGAGCAGTACTTC. Residues: CSVVTGGGGEQYF.

The rearrangement joins TRBV28 to TRBJ1-6; D is undetermined. The CDR3 length is 14 residues. Germline-derived CDR1 and CDR2 are MDHEN and SYDVKM. The V end was cut by 5 bases, the J end by 7 bases, with 12 bases between. CDR3 DNA: TGTGCCAGCAGTCCCATGATCAGGAATTCACCCCTCCACTTT. Its protein is CASSPMIRNSPLHF.

This clone came up once. This chain connects TRBV2 to TRBJ2-7; 10 bases match TRBD1. The CDR3 has 13 amino acids. Losses at the gene ends were 5 bases for V and 6 bases for J; bases not matched to a gene: 4. Germline assignment: CDR1 SNHLY and CDR2 FYNNEI. The CDR3 loop is CASSTGTGVEQYF. In DNA form, the CDR3 reads TGTGCCAGCAGTACCGGGACAGGGGTCGAGCAGTACTTC. The variable domain in full, completed from reference TRBV2 and TRBJ2-7, reads EPEVTQTPSHQVTQMGQEVILRCVPISNHLYFYWYRQILGQKVEFLVSFYNNEISEKSEIFDDQFSVERPDGSNFTLKIRSTKLEDSAMYFCASSTGTGVEQYFGPGTRLTVT.

Only one count was recorded for this clone. The chain has TRBV5-1 and TRBJ2-5; 7 bases match TRBD1. Trimming at V came to 4 bases and at J to 1 base, leaving 4 bases not matched to a gene. CDR1 is SGHRS, CDR2 YFSETQ, per germline. This CDR3 has 14 amino acids. The CDR3 spells CASSPGQFQETQYF. CDR3 nucleotide sequence: TGCGCCAGCAGCCCGGGACAGTTCCAAGAGACCCAGTACTTC.

This clone is judged large (0.1 to 1%). This chain connects TRBV5-1 to TRBJ2-4, with D possibly called TRBD1 or TRBD2 (5 bases each). Germline CDR1 SGHRS, CDR2 YFSETQ. V lost 0 bases, J lost 7 bases, and 14 bases lay in between. The CDR3 loop spans 15 amino acids. The CDR3 bases are TGCGCCAGCAGCTTGGAAGGTCAGGGACCCAACATTCAGTACTTC. It specifies CASSLEGQGPNIQYF.

This CDR3 is CASSLVWVGSYEQYF. The CDR3 region has the DNA TGTGCCAGCAGCTTGGTCTGGGTGGGATCCTACGAGCAGTACTTC. The genes are TRBV5-6 and TRBJ2-7; D remains unclear. V was cut by 0 bases and J by 1 base, with 11 bases left in between. Germline V gene sequence: CDR1 SGHDT, CDR2 YYEEEE. This CDR3 spans 15 amino acids.

This sequence joins TRBV14 and TRBJ1-1; D uncertain. Trimming pared 4 bases from V and 3 bases from J, leaving 18 bases between. Germline assignment: CDR1 SGHDN and CDR2 FVKESK. The CDR3 length is 16 residues. The DNA of the CDR3 is TGTGCCAGCAGCCCCTTCTTCGGGAACTCCTACACTGAAGCTTTCTTT. Its protein is CASSPFFGNSYTEAFF.

The chain recombines TRBV28 with TRBJ1-3; D not resolved. This CDR3 is built from 14 residues. Germline CDR1 reads MDHEN; CDR2 reads SYDVKM. The V and J ends lost 3 bases and 2 bases respectively, with 8 bases between them. CDR3 sequence: CASSFRAAGNTIYF. The CDR3 nucleotides are TGTGCCAGCAGTTTTCGCGCGGCTGGAAACACCATATATTTT.

The chain combines TRBV6-5 with TRBJ1-1; unclear D gene. Germline assignment: CDR1 MNHEY and CDR2 SVGAGI. Trimming removed 2 bases from V and 4 bases from J, with 8 bases in between. The CDR3 is 13 residues long. Here the CDR3 DNA reads TGTGCCAGCAGTTACGGGGTAGCCACTGAAGCTTTCTTT. Translating gives CASSYGVATEAFF.

With regard to this clone: Other DNA sequences of this sample code for an identical CDR3. This chain connects TRBV7-2 to TRBJ2-3, with D uncertain. The CDR3 consists of 13 residues. Trimming stripped 1 base from V and 2 bases from J, with 4 bases between. CDR1 and CDR2 from the germline V gene are SGHTA and FQGNSA. The DNA for the CDR3 is TGTGCCAGCAGCTTAGTCTCCACAGATACGCAGTATTTT. Amino acid sequence: CASSLVSTDTQYF.